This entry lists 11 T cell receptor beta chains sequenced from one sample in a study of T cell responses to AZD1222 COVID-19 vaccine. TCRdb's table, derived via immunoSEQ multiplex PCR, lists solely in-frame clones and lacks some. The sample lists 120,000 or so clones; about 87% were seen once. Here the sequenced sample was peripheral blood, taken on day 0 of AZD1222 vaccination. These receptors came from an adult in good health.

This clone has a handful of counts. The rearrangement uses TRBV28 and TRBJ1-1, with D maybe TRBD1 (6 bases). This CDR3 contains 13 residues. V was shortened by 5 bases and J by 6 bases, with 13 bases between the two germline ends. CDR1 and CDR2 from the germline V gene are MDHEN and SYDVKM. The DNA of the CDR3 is TGTGCCAGCAGTATCAGGGGAAGTGCTGAAGCTTTCTTT. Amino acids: CASSIRGSAEAFF.

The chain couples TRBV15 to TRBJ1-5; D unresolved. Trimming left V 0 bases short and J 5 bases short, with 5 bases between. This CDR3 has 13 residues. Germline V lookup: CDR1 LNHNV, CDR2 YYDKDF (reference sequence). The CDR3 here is CATSRDPDQPQHF. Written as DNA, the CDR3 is TGTGCCACCAGCAGAGATCCGGATCAGCCCCAGCATTTT.

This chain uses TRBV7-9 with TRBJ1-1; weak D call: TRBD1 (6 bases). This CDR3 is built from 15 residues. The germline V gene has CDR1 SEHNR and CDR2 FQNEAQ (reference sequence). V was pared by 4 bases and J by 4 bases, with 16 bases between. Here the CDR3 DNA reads TGTGCCAGCAGCTACGCCCTCGCGGGGGCCACTGAAGCTTTCTTT. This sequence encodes CASSYALAGATEAFF. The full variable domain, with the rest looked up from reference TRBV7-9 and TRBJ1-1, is DTGVSQNPRHKITKRGQNVTFRCDPISEHNRLYWYRQTLGQGPEFLTYFQNEAQLEKSRLLSDRFSAERPKGSFSTLEIQRTEQGDSAMYLCASSYALAGATEAFFGQGTRLTVV.

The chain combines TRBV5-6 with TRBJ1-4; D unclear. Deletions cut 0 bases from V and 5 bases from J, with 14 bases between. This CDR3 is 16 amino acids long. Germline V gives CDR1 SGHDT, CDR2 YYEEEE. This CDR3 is CASSLGVTRQNEKLFF. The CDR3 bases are TGTGCCAGCAGCTTGGGTGTCACCAGACAAAATGAAAAACTGTTTTTT.

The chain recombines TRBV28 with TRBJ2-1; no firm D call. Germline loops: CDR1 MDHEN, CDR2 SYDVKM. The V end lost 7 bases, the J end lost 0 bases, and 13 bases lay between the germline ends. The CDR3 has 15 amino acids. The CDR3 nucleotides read TGTGCCAGCAAACCGACCCCGAGCTCCTACAATGAGCAGTTCTTC. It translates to CASKPTPSSYNEQFF. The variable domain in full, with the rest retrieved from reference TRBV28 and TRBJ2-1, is DVKVTQSSRYLVKRTGEKVFLECVQDMDHENMFWYRQDPGLGLRLIYFSYDVKMKEKGDIPEGYSVSREKKERFSLILESASTNQTSMYLCASKPTPSSYNEQFFGPGTRLTVL.

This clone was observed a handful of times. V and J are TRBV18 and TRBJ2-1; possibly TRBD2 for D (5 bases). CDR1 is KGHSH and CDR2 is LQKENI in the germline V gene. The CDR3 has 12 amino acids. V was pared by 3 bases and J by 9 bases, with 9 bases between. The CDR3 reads CASSPRVGEQFF. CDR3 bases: TGTGCCAGCTCACCGCGGGTGGGTGAGCAGTTCTTC.

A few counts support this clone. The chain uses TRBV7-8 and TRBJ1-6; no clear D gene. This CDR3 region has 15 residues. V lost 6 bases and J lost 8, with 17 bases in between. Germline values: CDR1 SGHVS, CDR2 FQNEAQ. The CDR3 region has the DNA TGTGCCAGCAGTCCCCTGGGCGAGGGTTATTCACCCCTCCACTTT. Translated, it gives CASSPLGEGYSPLHF.

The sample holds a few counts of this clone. The chain's CDR3 is CAITVQGARDNYGYTF. The CDR3 DNA reads as TGTGCCATCACCGTTCAGGGGGCTAGGGATAACTATGGCTACACCTTC. The chain is built from TRBV10-3 and TRBJ1-2, with 8 bases fitting TRBD1. The germline gives CDR1 ENHRY, CDR2 SYGVKD. CDR3 length: 16 residues. The junction had 11 bases not matched to a gene; V was cut back by 7 bases and J by 1 base.

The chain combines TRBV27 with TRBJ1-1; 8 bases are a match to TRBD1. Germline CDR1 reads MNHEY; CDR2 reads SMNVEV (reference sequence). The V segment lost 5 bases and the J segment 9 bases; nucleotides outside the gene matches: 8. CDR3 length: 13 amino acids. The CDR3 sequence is CASSPRTGPQAFF. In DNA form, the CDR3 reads TGTGCCAGCAGTCCACGGACAGGGCCCCAAGCTTTCTTT.

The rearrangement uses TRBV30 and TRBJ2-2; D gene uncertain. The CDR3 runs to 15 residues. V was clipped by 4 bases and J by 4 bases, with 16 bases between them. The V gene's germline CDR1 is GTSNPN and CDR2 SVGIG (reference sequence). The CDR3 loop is CAWTPPLPGTGELFF. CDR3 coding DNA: TGTGCCTGGACCCCCCCGCTCCCTGGCACCGGGGAGCTGTTTTTT. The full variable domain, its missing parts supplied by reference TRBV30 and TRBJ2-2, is SQTIHQWPATLVQPVGSPLSLECTVEGTSNPNLYWYRQAAGRGLQLLFYSVGIGQISSEVPQNLSASRPQDRQFILSSKKLLLSDSGFYLCAWTPPLPGTGELFFGEGSRLTVL.

CDR3 protein: CASSVGLGWNTGELFF. The CDR3 DNA is TGTGCCAGCAGCGTAGGGCTGGGGTGGAACACCGGGGAGCTGTTTTTT. The V call is TRBV9, the J call TRBJ2-2, with unresolved D. Germline-derived CDR1 and CDR2 are SGDLS and YYNGEE. The CDR3 runs to 16 residues. Trimming took off 0 bases at V and 1 base at J, with 10 bases between the two ends.